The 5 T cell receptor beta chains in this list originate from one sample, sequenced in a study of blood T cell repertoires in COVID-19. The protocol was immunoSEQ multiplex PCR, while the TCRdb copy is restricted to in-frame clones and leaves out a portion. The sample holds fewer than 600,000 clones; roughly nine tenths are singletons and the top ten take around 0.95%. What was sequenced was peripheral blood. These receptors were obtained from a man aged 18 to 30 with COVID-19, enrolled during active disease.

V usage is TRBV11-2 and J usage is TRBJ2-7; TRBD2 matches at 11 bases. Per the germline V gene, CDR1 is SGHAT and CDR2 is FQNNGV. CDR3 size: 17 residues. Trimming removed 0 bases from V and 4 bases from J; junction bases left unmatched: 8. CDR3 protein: CASSLEGQLAGDYEQYF. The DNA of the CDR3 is TGTGCCAGCAGCTTAGAGGGTCAACTAGCGGGAGATTACGAGCAGTACTTC.

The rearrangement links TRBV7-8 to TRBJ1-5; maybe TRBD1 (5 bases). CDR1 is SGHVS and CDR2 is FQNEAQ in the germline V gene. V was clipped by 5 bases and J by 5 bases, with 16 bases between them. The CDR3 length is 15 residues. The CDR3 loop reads CASSRGGGADQPQHF. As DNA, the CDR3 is TGTGCCAGCAGCCGCGGGGGGGGTGCTGATCAGCCCCAGCATTTT.

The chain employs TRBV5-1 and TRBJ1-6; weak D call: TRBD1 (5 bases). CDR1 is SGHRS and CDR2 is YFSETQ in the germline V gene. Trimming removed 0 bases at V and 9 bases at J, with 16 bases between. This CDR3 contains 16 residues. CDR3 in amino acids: CASSLVAGHLLSPLHF. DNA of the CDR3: TGCGCCAGCAGCTTGGTGGCAGGGCACCTTCTTTCACCCCTCCACTTT.

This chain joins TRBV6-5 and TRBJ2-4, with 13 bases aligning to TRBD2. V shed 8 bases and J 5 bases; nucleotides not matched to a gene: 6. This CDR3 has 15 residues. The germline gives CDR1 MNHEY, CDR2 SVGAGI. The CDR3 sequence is CASVRGTSGENIQYF. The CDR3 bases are TGTGCCAGCGTGAGGGGGACTAGCGGGGAAAACATTCAGTACTTC.

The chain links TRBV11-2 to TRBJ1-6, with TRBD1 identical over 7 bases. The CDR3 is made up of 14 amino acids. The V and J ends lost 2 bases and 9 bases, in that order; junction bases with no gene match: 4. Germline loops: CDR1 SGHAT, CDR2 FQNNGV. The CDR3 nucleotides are TGTGCCAGCAGCTTACAGGGGGGATTTTCACCCCTCCACTTT. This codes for CASSLQGGFSPLHF.